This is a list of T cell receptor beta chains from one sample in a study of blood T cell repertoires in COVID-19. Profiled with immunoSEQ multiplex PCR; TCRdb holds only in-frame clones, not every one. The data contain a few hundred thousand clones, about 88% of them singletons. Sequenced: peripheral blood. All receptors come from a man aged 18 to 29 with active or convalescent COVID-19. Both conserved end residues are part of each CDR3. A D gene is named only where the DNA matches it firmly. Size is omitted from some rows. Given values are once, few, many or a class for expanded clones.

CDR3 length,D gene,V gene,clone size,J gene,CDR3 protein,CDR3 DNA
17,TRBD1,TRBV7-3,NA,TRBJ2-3,CASSLTGGQEITDTQYF,TGTGCCAGCAGCTTAACCGGGGGACAGGAAATCACAGATACGCAGTATTTT
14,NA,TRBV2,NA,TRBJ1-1,CASSVQGADTEAFF,TGTGCCAGCAGTGTCCAGGGCGCGGACACTGAAGCTTTCTTT
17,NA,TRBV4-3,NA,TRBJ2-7,CASSPSTSGDMRREQYF,TGCGCCAGCAGCCCCTCAACGTCGGGAGACATGAGACGTGAGCAGTACTTC
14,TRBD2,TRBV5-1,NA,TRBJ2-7,CASSLAGGSSEQYF,TGCGCCAGCAGCTTGGCGGGGGGGTCTTCCGAGCAGTACTTC
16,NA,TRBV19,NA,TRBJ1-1,CASSIRTILPSTEAFF,TGTGCCAGTAGTATCCGAACCATTTTGCCCAGCACTGAAGCTTTCTTT
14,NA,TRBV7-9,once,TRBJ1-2,CASSAPDSLYGYTF,TGTGCCAGCAGCGCACCTGACAGCCTCTATGGCTACACCTTC
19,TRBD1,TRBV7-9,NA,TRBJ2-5,CASRRSGTGGAWYKETQYF,TGTGCCAGCAGAAGATCCGGGACAGGGGGCGCATGGTATAAAGAGACCCAGTACTTC
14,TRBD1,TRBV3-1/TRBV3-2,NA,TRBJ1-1,CASSTSDRVGRAFF,TGTGCCAGCAGCACCTCAGACAGGGTTGGGCGCGCTTTCTTT
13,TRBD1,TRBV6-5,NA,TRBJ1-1,CASRGTDNTEAFF,TGTGCCAGCAGGGGGACAGATAACACTGAAGCTTTCTTT
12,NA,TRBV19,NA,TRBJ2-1,CASSINRNEQFF,TGTGCCAGTAGTATTAACAGGAATGAGCAGTTCTTC
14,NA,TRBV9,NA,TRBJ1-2,CASSIRRDSIGYTF,TGTGCCAGCAGCATCCGCCGAGACAGTATTGGCTACACCTTC
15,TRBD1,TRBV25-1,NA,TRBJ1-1,CASSETGQGGTEAFF,TGTGCCAGCAGTGAAACGGGACAGGGAGGAACTGAAGCTTTCTTT
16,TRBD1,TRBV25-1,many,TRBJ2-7,CASSEWSQGASYEQYF,TGTGCCAGCAGTGAATGGAGCCAGGGGGCGTCGTACGAGCAGTACTTC
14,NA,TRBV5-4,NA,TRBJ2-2,CASSLAARDRELFF,TGTGCCAGCAGCTTGGCGGCCCGGGACAGGGAGCTGTTTTTT
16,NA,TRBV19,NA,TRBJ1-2,CASSIGGNTRNYGYTF,TGTGCCAGTAGTATTGGCGGTAACACCAGAAACTATGGCTACACCTTC
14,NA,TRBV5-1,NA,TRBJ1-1,CASSFGQGTDEAFF,TGCGCCAGCAGCTTTGGTCAGGGGACGGATGAAGCTTTCTTT
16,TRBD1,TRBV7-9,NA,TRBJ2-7,CASSLVSRTGVYEQYF,TGTGCCAGCAGCTTAGTATCTCGGACAGGGGTCTACGAGCAGTACTTC
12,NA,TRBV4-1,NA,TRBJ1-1,CASSPQGTEAFF,TGCGCCAGCAGCCCCCAGGGCACTGAAGCTTTCTTT
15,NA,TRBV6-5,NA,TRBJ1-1,CASRKQGRENTEAFF,TGTGCCAGCAGAAAACAGGGACGGGAAAACACTGAAGCTTTCTTT
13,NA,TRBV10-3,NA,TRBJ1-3,CASTAGAGNTIYF,TGTGCCTCCACCGCAGGGGCCGGAAACACCATATATTTT
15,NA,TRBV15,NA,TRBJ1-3,CATSRDRGTGNTIYF,TGTGCCACCAGCAGAGATAGGGGGACTGGAAACACCATATATTTT
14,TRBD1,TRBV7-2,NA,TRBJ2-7,CASSSTGGLYEQYF,TGTGCCAGCAGCTCGACAGGGGGCTTGTACGAGCAGTACTTC
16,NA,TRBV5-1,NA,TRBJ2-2,CASSLFLAENTGELFF,TGCGCCAGCAGCTTGTTTTTGGCGGAGAACACCGGGGAGCTGTTTTTT
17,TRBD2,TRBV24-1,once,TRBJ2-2,CATSDPSGGRVTGELFF,TGTGCCACCAGTGATCCCTCGGGGGGGCGCGTCACCGGGGAGCTGTTTTTT